These T cell receptor beta chains were read from a single sample in a study of blood T cell repertoires in COVID-19. Clones were read by immunoSEQ multiplex PCR, and TCRdb kept only the in-frame ones, dropping some. Of approximately 15,000 clones listed, 65% to 80% are singletons. The sequenced sample consisted of peripheral blood. These receptors were collected from a boy younger than 10 with active or convalescent COVID-19. CDR3s leave out the opening cysteine and the closing phenylalanine or tryptophan. D genes are given only for firm matches.

CDR3 length | D gene | J gene | V gene | CDR3 protein
14 | TRBD2 | TRBJ2-3 | TRBV28 | ASSRVAGAFTDTQY
13 | TRBD1 | TRBJ1-6 | TRBV7-2 | ASSLTTGYRSPLH
12 | . | TRBJ1-3 | TRBV28 | ASRDRNSGNTIY
15 | TRBD2 | TRBJ2-3 | TRBV9 | ASSATSGRASTDTQY
12 | . | TRBJ2-2 | TRBV19 | ASELALRTGELF
14 | TRBD1 | TRBJ1-1 | TRBV19 | ASSRNNRGGNTEAF
9 | . | TRBJ1-3 | TRBV10-3 | AISRGNTIY
10 | TRBD2 | TRBJ2-3 | TRBV30 | AWSATSGTQY
14 | . | TRBJ2-7 | TRBV15 | ATSRGLMTSSYEQY
12 | . | TRBJ1-1 | TRBV15 | ATSRDNRATEAF
13 | . | TRBJ2-3 | TRBV20-1 | SASLFRDRADTQY
10 | . | TRBJ1-2 | TRBV30 | AWSYGAPGYT
11 | . | TRBJ1-3 | TRBV4-1 | ASSQYTGNTIY
13 | TRBD2 | TRBJ2-4 | TRBV7-2 | ASSELAGGGGIQY
10 | . | TRBJ2-7 | TRBV7-9 | ASSYSTGEQY
11 | . | TRBJ2-3 | TRBV5-1 | ASSLGQADTQY